The 28 T cell receptor beta chains listed next were all sequenced from one sample in a study of T cells after posttransplantation cyclophosphamide. Profiling relied on immunoSEQ multiplex PCR, and the TCRdb table lists in-frame clones only, not all of them. Of some 25,000 clones detected, more than 70% appear once; the ten largest clones hold roughly 6.2%. Material for sequencing was PBMCs. The receptors derive from a woman in her sixties or seventies with a blood cancer, CMV-positive, and with a related stem cell donor.

The chain combines TRBV7-2 with TRBJ2-1; 14 bases line up with TRBD2. V was clipped by 1 base and J by 6 bases; unmatched bases: 2. The CDR3 is 16 amino acids. Germline CDR1 reads SGHTA; CDR2 reads FQGNSA. As DNA, the CDR3 is TGTGCCAGCAGCTTAGTCGGGACTAGCGGGAGCAATGAGCAGTTCTTC. Its protein is CASSLVGTSGSNEQFF.

V is TRBV6-1 and J is TRBJ2-5, with 7 bases fitting TRBD2. Germline V lookup: CDR1 MNHNS, CDR2 SASEGT. Trimming at V came to 6 bases and at J to 5 bases, leaving 12 bases not matched to a gene. The CDR3 extends over 15 amino acids. The CDR3 DNA reads as TGTGCCAGCAGCGCATTAGCGGGTTGGGTGGAGACCCAGTACTTC. Translated: CASSALAGWVETQYF.

This clone occurred once. CDR3 DNA sequence: TGTGCCAGTAGTAAGGACAGATCCCACTATGGCTACACCTTC. This gives the protein CASSKDRSHYGYTF. The chain combines TRBV19 with TRBJ1-2; possibly TRBD1 for D (6 bases). This CDR3 spans 14 amino acids. The V end lost 4 bases, the J end lost 3 bases, and 12 bases lay between the germline ends. Germline-derived CDR1 and CDR2 are LNHDA and SQIVND (reference sequence).

The rearrangement joins TRBV18 to TRBJ1-1; 9 nucleotides align to TRBD1. Looked up from germline, CDR1 is KGHSH and CDR2 is LQKENI. The CDR3 is made up of 16 amino acids. V lost 2 bases, J lost 0 bases, and 4 bases stayed unmatched. This CDR3 is CASSPVGQGMNTEAFF. The DNA of the CDR3 is TGTGCCAGCTCACCAGTGGGACAGGGTATGAACACTGAAGCTTTCTTT. Supplemented by reference TRBV18 and TRBJ1-1, the full variable domain reads NAGVMQNPRHLVRRRGQEARLRCSPMKGHSHVYWYRQLPEEGLKFMVYLQKENIIDESGMPKERFSAEFPKEGPSILRIQQVVRGDSAAYFCASSPVGQGMNTEAFFGQGTRLTVV.

This clone was found once. The V gene is TRBV27, the J gene TRBJ2-1; D not resolved. CDR1 MNHEY and CDR2 SMNVEV come from the germline V gene (reference sequence). V was cut by 8 bases and J by 9 bases, with 29 bases left in between. The CDR3 contains 17 residues. CDR3 protein: CASSVPPARGARSEQFF. CDR3 sequence (DNA): TGTGCCAGCTCCGTCCCCCCGGCTAGAGGAGCCCGGAGTGAGCAGTTCTTC.

This clone was counted once. Other nucleotide sequences in the sample specify the same CDR3. This rearrangement joins TRBV5-6 to TRBJ2-2; TRBD2 matches 8 bases. V trimming: 5 bases; J trimming: 7 bases; junction bases outside the gene matches: 7. Germline values: CDR1 SGHDT, CDR2 YYEEEE. There are 14 residues in the CDR3. CDR3 loop: CASSLLAGGGELFF. CDR3 in DNA: TGTGCCAGCAGTTTGCTAGCGGGCGGCGGGGAGCTGTTTTTT.

The chain uses TRBV19 and TRBJ2-6; D unresolved. Germline values: CDR1 LNHDA, CDR2 SQIVND (reference sequence). The CDR3 sequence is 15 residues long. V was trimmed by 0 bases and J by 0 bases, leaving 3 bases between them. DNA of the CDR3: TGTGCCAGTAGTATAGACGGCTCTGGGGCCAACGTCCTGACTTTC. Protein: CASSIDGSGANVLTF.

The rearrangement uses TRBV6-1 and TRBJ1-5, with 8 positions matching TRBD1. The CDR3 contains 15 residues. The V gene end was trimmed by 4 bases and the J gene end by 6 bases; junction bases not matched to a gene: 8. The germline V gene encodes CDR1 MNHNS and CDR2 SASEGT. The CDR3 nucleotides read TGTGCCAGCAGTGTGCGCGGACAGGGTCGTCAGCCCCAGCATTTT. Its protein is CASSVRGQGRQPQHF.

The chain uses TRBV15 and TRBJ2-7, with no clear D. This CDR3 spans 15 amino acids. Germline CDR1 is LNHNV and CDR2 is YYDKDF (reference sequence). V gave up 3 bases and J gave up 4 bases, with 16 bases separating them. CDR3 coding DNA: TGTGCCACCAGCAGCCGATCTAGAGCTTTATACGAGCAGTACTTC. Translating gives CATSSRSRALYEQYF.

This chain links TRBV5-1 with TRBJ1-1, with 8 positions matching TRBD1. Germline values: CDR1 SGHRS, CDR2 YFSETQ. CDR3 length: 16 amino acids. The V segment lost 0 bases and the J segment 7 bases; nucleotides outside the gene matches: 11. CDR3 residues: CASSLGGTGIVGEAFF. The CDR3 DNA follows: TGCGCCAGCAGCTTGGGAGGGACAGGAATTGTGGGTGAAGCTTTCTTT.

In its sample, this clone was seen once. The chain carries TRBV7-2 and TRBJ1-2; 8 bases match TRBD1. Trimming cost V 5 bases and J 4 bases; bases outside gene matches: 6. Germline V gene data show CDR1 as SGHTA and CDR2 as FQGNSA. CDR3 length: 14 amino acids. The CDR3 DNA reads as TGTGCCAGCAGCCTGGACAGGGCCGGCTATGGCTACACCTTC. Translated: CASSLDRAGYGYTF.

This clone is a singleton in its sample. The V and J genes are TRBV7-2 and TRBJ1-5; the match to TRBD1 covers 7 bases. CDR1 is SGHTA, CDR2 FQGNSA, per germline. The CDR3 has 14 residues. V shed 4 bases and J 4 bases; nucleotides not matched to a gene: 4. Here the CDR3 DNA reads TGTGCCAGCAGCTCCACAGGGGTTAATCAGCCCCAGCATTTT. It translates to CASSSTGVNQPQHF. Using reference TRBV7-2 and TRBJ1-5 for the parts outside the CDR3, the full variable domain is GAGVSQSPSNKVTEKGKDVELRCDPISGHTALYWYRQSLGQGLEFLIYFQGNSAPDKSGLPSDRFSAERTGGSVSTLTIQRTQQEDSAVYLCASSSTGVNQPQHFGDGTRLSIL.

The chain links TRBV5-1 to TRBJ2-5; a weak D match, TRBD1 (6 bases). The CDR3 totals 15 residues. Deletions cut 1 base from V and 5 bases from J, with 15 bases between. Per the germline V gene, CDR1 is SGHRS and CDR2 is YFSETQ. CDR3 region: CASSLTTGLGETQYF. In nucleotides, the CDR3 is TGCGCCAGCAGCTTGACAACAGGGCTCGGGGAGACCCAGTACTTC.

The chain joins TRBV19 to TRBJ2-7; TRBD2 agrees at 16 bases. This CDR3 region has 16 residues. Germline V gives CDR1 LNHDA, CDR2 SQIVND (reference sequence). With V trimmed by 8 bases and J by 5 bases, 9 bases remained unmatched. CDR3 in amino acids: CASAGTSGRVPHEQYF. The CDR3 coding sequence is TGTGCCAGTGCAGGGACTAGCGGGAGGGTCCCCCACGAGCAGTACTTC. The variable domain in full, completed from reference TRBV19 and TRBJ2-7, reads DGGITQSPKYLFRKEGQNVTLSCEQNLNHDAMYWYRQDPGQGLRLIYYSQIVNDFQKGDIAEGYSVSREKKESFPLTVTSAQKNPTAFYLCASAGTSGRVPHEQYFGPGTRLTVT.

The chain's CDR3 is CASSPGGTNYGYTF. The CDR3 coding sequence is TGTGCCAGCAGTCCAGGGGGAACTAACTATGGCTACACCTTC. The genes are TRBV6-5 and TRBJ1-2; TRBD1 aligns across 7 bases. Germline CDR1 is MNHEY and CDR2 is SVGAGI. Trimming removed 5 bases from V and 0 bases from J; junction bases left unmatched: 3. The CDR3 length is 14 residues.

This clone appeared once. This sequence joins TRBV7-8 and TRBJ1-1; 8 nucleotides match TRBD1. This CDR3 is built from 16 residues. V shed 2 bases and J 1 base; nucleotides not matched to a gene: 6. Per germline, CDR1 SGHVS and CDR2 FQNEAQ. The CDR3 is CASSLLTGDKNTEAFF. CDR3 DNA sequence: TGTGCCAGCAGCTTACTGACAGGGGACAAGAACACTGAAGCTTTCTTT.

The rearrangement joins TRBV6-5 to TRBJ1-3; D perhaps matches TRBD1 (5 bases). This CDR3 is built from 12 residues. V lost 7 bases to trimming and J lost 6 bases, with 10 bases between them. Germline V CDR1 and CDR2: MNHEY, SVGAGI. CDR3 protein: CASTKGENTIYF. CDR3 DNA: TGTGCCAGCACAAAAGGGGAAAACACCATATATTTT.

The chain carries TRBV30 and TRBJ2-4; 12 positions match TRBD2. The CDR3 has 19 amino acids. J gave up 8 bases and V 1 base, and 18 bases lay outside the gene matches. Per germline, CDR1 GTSNPN and CDR2 SVGIG (reference sequence). This CDR3 is CAWSGRPGALAGGGYIQYF. CDR3 bases: TGTGCCTGGAGTGGTCGCCCTGGGGCCCTAGCGGGAGGGGGATACATTCAGTACTTC.

The V and J genes are TRBV18 and TRBJ1-4; D uncertain. The ends were cut back, 0 bases at V and 8 bases at J, with 16 bases in the middle. The CDR3 consists of 16 residues. Germline CDR1 KGHSH, CDR2 LQKENI. CDR3 loop: CASSPPSAGKNEKLFF. DNA of the CDR3: TGTGCCAGCTCACCACCATCGGCGGGGAAGAACGAAAAACTGTTTTTT.

This chain connects TRBV5-6 to TRBJ2-5; 9 nucleotides match TRBD2. The DNA end favors TRBJ2-7, so the J call may be wrong. Germline lookup yields CDR1 SGHDT and CDR2 YYEEEE. The length of the CDR3 is 17 residues. The CDR3 DNA follows: TGTGCCAGCAGCCTACCCCACGAGCGGGAGGCCTCCTACGAGCAGTACTTC. Its translation is CASSLPHEREASYEQYF.

The V call is TRBV11-2, the J call TRBJ2-7, with TRBD1 matching 7 bases. The V gene's germline CDR1 is SGHAT and CDR2 FQNNGV. After removal of 0 bases from V and 5 bases from J, the junction contained 10 bases not matched to a gene. CDR3 length: 16 amino acids. CDR3 region: CASSLDKGRGYHEQYF. CDR3 DNA sequence: TGTGCCAGCAGCTTAGATAAAGGCAGGGGGTACCACGAGCAGTACTTC.

The chain carries TRBV27 and TRBJ2-1; 7 bases map to TRBD1. The V gene's germline CDR1 is MNHEY and CDR2 SMNVEV (reference sequence). V dropped 3 bases and J dropped 8; count of bases not matched to a gene: 10. The CDR3 runs to 15 residues. The CDR3 sequence is CASSLWQGVRDEQFF. The CDR3 DNA reads as TGTGCCAGCAGTTTGTGGCAGGGGGTTAGGGATGAGCAGTTCTTC.

The gene calls are TRBV18 and TRBJ2-3, with 10 bases matching TRBD1. The CDR3 length is 14 residues. The J segment lost 7 bases and the V segment lost 4 bases, leaving 5 bases of the junction unmatched. CDR1 is KGHSH, CDR2 LQKENI, per germline. CDR3 nucleotides: TGTGCCAGCTCACAGGGACAGGGGTCGTATACGCAGTATTTT. This translates into CASSQGQGSYTQYF.

This clone was observed a handful of times. V gene TRBV2 combines with J gene TRBJ1-1; unclear D gene. Per the germline V gene, CDR1 is SNHLY and CDR2 is FYNNEI. This CDR3 is built from 14 residues. V was clipped by 5 bases and J by 2 bases, with 12 bases between them. CDR3 DNA: TGTGCCAGCAGTCCCGACACCTCTAACACTGAAGCTTTCTTT. It yields the protein CASSPDTSNTEAFF.

The chain couples TRBV29-1 to TRBJ2-7; TRBD1 matches at 12 bases. There are 13 residues in the CDR3. Germline V gene sequence: CDR1 SQVTM, CDR2 ANQGSEA. V shed 7 bases, J shed 5 bases, and the junction held 6 bases outside the gene matches. The CDR3 region is CSARDRGQNEQYF. DNA for the CDR3: TGCAGCGCAAGGGACAGGGGGCAAAACGAGCAGTACTTC.

The chain uses TRBV2 and TRBJ1-2, with 9 bases identical to TRBD1. The CDR3 has 15 residues. Germline trimming cut 6 bases from V and 5 bases from J; bases unmatched to any gene: 10. Germline V lookup: CDR1 SNHLY, CDR2 FYNNEI. The DNA of the CDR3 is TGTGCCAGCAGCGAGTACAGGGGGCAAGGGTATGGCTACACCTTC. As protein: CASSEYRGQGYGYTF.

The J gene is TRBJ2-7, the V gene TRBV5-1, with 7 nucleotides matching TRBD2. The ends lost 2 bases at V and 1 base at J; junction bases unmatched: 15. The V gene's germline CDR1 is SGHRS and CDR2 YFSETQ. This CDR3 is built from 18 residues. The CDR3 DNA sequence: TGCGCCAGCAGCTTCCCCGTAGCGGGCGGCGGGAATTCCTACGAGCAGTACTTC. Translated, it gives CASSFPVAGGGNSYEQYF.

This chain uses TRBV2 with TRBJ1-2; TRBD1 aligns across 12 bases. Per the germline V gene, CDR1 is SNHLY and CDR2 is FYNNEI. V lost 4 bases and J lost 4; bases outside the gene matches: 1. This CDR3 comprises 14 residues. CDR3 nucleotides: TGTGCCAGCAGTGGGGGACAGGGGGCCTATGGCTACACCTTC. It yields the protein CASSGGQGAYGYTF.